This T cell receptor (beta chain) was retrieved from a study of vaccination and CD4 T cells after COVID-19. Overall study context: Cells were stimulated with overlapping spike peptides from SARS-CoV-2, HCoV-NL63, HCoV-OC43 and HCoV-229E. Findings and limits, study-wide: Of the reactive clones in convalescent patients, a median around 83% showed up only post-vaccination. The authors identified 304 of 307 vaccine-specific clones in convalescent patients as spike mono-reactive.

The treatment was: roughly 10-day PBMC culture with coronavirus spike peptide pools or control peptides (ViraFEST assay). For ViraFEST, peptide pools expanded antigen-specific T cells, after which the TCRs were sequenced. Germline trimming cut 3 bases from V and 0 bases from J; bases unmatched to any gene: 5. Germline-derived CDR1 and CDR2 are MNHNS and SASEGT. The CDR3 is made up of 15 amino acids. Concerning this clonotype: Its specificity is unknown.

The Oncomine TCR Beta short-read assay was applied to DNA of cultured CD4+ T cells. TCRdb fed the PCR reads into MiXCR, producing one record per CDR3 protein. The repertoire holds approximately 11,000 distinct CDR3 sequences, roughly 65% seen once, with roughly 13% in the top ten. The chain combines TRBV6-1 with TRBJ2-7, with 7 bases aligning to TRBD1. The receptor's source is a human donor who had recovered from COVID-19. What was sequenced was CD4+ T cells from blood, cultured in vitro. The CDR3 coding sequence is TGTGCCAGCAGTGACCCGGGACAGCTCTCCTACGAGCAGTACTTC. It translates to CASSDPGQLSYEQYF.